This TCR beta chain originates from a study of beta chain features in type 1 diabetes. Turning to this clone: The antigen is unknown.

Sequencing targeted expressed TCRB transcripts, as all isolated RNA had been reverse transcribed. Sequenced by immunoSEQ multiplex PCR; TCRdb stores in-frame clones only, minus some. The profile covers under 450,000 clones, with approximately 13% appearing a single time and around 0.035% taken by the ten largest. Whole-study findings and limits: The VDJ junctions of type 1 diabetes patients carried fewer insertions and more deletions. Since sequencing was performed on cDNA, cells with high TCR expression could be over-represented.

CDR1 and CDR2 (germline): SEHNR, FQNEAQ (reference sequence). The V gene end was trimmed by 2 bases and the J gene end by 6 bases; junction bases not matched to a gene: 7. The CDR3 loop spans 16 amino acids. This TCR came from a man younger than 45 in good health. The sequenced sample was naive CD4+ T cells from blood. The J gene is TRBJ2-3, the V gene TRBV7-9; TRBD2 matches 11 bases. CDR3 DNA: TGTGCCAGCAGCTTACGCGGACTAGCGGGTTATGATACGCAGTATTTT. As protein: CASSLRGLAGYDTQYF.